This record covers a single TCR beta chain. The entry originates in a study of shared clonotypes between healthy human individuals. TCRdb keeps only in-frame clones here, not all; method: immunoSEQ multiplex PCR. There are more than 2 million clones in the sample; approximately 96% occur only once, and approximately 0.13% lies in the top ten. The CDR3 contains 17 residues. Germline CDR1 reads GTSNPN; CDR2 reads SVGIG (reference sequence). The V end lost 5 bases, the J end lost 1 base, and 23 bases lay between the germline ends. The genes are TRBV30 and TRBJ1-1; D is possibly TRBD1 (6 bases). The sample taken for sequencing was naive CD4+ T cells sorted from blood. Subset in this sample: CD45RA+ positively selected. This clonotype was obtained from a man between 18 and 35 years old in good health. The CDR3 DNA is TGTGCCTGGGCCGTCGGGGGGCTGGCCTTTCAGAACACTGAAGCTTTCTTT. It yields the protein CAWAVGGLAFQNTEAFF.